The 14 T cell receptor beta chains below were found in one sample sequenced in a study of OX40 agonist ivuxolimab in advanced cancers. Produced via immunoSEQ multiplex PCR; TCRdb's table is partial and in-frame only. This sample has roughly 50,000 clones, with about 90% found just once. Specimen: CD4+ or CD8+ T cells sorted from blood, collected in a trial of the OX40 agonist ivuxolimab. The origin of the receptors is an adult with an advanced solid tumor such as melanoma, head and neck, liver or kidney cancer.

This chain uses TRBV9 with TRBJ2-7; the match to TRBD1 covers 7 bases. The CDR3 length is 14 residues. Losses at the gene ends were 4 bases for V and 0 bases for J; bases not matched to a gene: 4. Germline V gene lookup returns CDR1 SGDLS and CDR2 YYNGEE. CDR3 residues: CASSSRDSSYEQYF. CDR3 DNA: TGTGCCAGCAGCTCACGGGACAGCTCCTACGAGCAGTACTTC. The full variable domain, its missing parts supplied by reference TRBV9 and TRBJ2-7, is DSGVTQTPKHLITATGQRVTLRCSPRSGDLSVYWYQQSLDQGLQFLIQYYNGEERAKGNILERFSAQQFPDLHSELNLSSLELGDSALYFCASSSRDSSYEQYFGPGTRLTVT.

The V gene is TRBV19, the J gene TRBJ2-1; D unclear. Trimming stripped 5 bases from V and 6 bases from J, with 8 bases between. The germline V gene has CDR1 LNHDA and CDR2 SQIVND (reference sequence). The CDR3 has 12 residues. This CDR3 reads CASSPEGNEQFF. DNA of the CDR3: TGTGCCAGTAGTCCCGAAGGCAATGAGCAGTTCTTC.

The V gene is TRBV10-1, the J gene TRBJ1-2; D uncertain. Germline assignment: CDR1 WNHNN and CDR2 SYGVQD (reference sequence). The CDR3 contains 14 residues. V dropped 2 bases and J dropped 8 bases, with 15 bases sitting between them. The CDR3 DNA follows: TGCGCCAGCAGTGAGAACGGGAGAAGGGAGGGCTACACCTTC. This sequence encodes CASSENGRREGYTF.

The chain recombines TRBV9 with TRBJ2-1; 7 nucleotides align to TRBD2. This CDR3 has 15 residues. Germline V gene sequence: CDR1 SGDLS, CDR2 YYNGEE. The V segment lost 2 bases and the J segment 4 bases; nucleotides outside the gene matches: 6. The CDR3 sequence: CASSVGGGAYNEQFF. The DNA for the CDR3 is TGTGCCAGCAGCGTCGGCGGGGGTGCTTACAATGAGCAGTTCTTC. Looking up the rest from reference TRBV9 and TRBJ2-1 gives the full variable domain: DSGVTQTPKHLITATGQRVTLRCSPRSGDLSVYWYQQSLDQGLQFLIQYYNGEERAKGNILERFSAQQFPDLHSELNLSSLELGDSALYFCASSVGGGAYNEQFFGPGTRLTVL.

The rearrangement uses TRBV9 and TRBJ1-4; D gene uncertain. Trimming took off 3 bases at V and 0 bases at J, with 18 bases between the two ends. Germline V gene lookup returns CDR1 SGDLS and CDR2 YYNGEE. This CDR3 region has 18 residues. The CDR3 DNA follows: TGTGCCAGCAGCGCTTTTCAATCGCTCGGAGCAACTAATGAAAAACTGTTTTTT. Translating it yields CASSAFQSLGATNEKLFF. Based on the CDR3 plus reference TRBV9 and TRBJ1-4, the full variable domain is DSGVTQTPKHLITATGQRVTLRCSPRSGDLSVYWYQQSLDQGLQFLIQYYNGEERAKGNILERFSAQQFPDLHSELNLSSLELGDSALYFCASSAFQSLGATNEKLFFGSGTQLSVL.

V and J are TRBV27 and TRBJ2-7; the D gene is possibly TRBD2 (6 bases). Trimming stripped 2 bases from V and 0 bases from J, with 11 bases between. The CDR3 is made up of 15 amino acids. Germline CDR1 reads MNHEY; CDR2 reads SMNVEV (reference sequence). Written as DNA, the CDR3 is TGTGCCAGCAGTTTAAGTAGGGACTCCTCCTACGAGCAGTACTTC. This codes for CASSLSRDSSYEQYF.

CDR3 in amino acids: CASSLTQQGGYTF. The CDR3 DNA follows: TGTGCCAGCAGCTTAACCCAACAGGGGGGCTACACCTTC. The J gene is TRBJ1-2, the V gene TRBV7-8, with 7 bases lining up with TRBD1. The germline V gene has CDR1 SGHVS and CDR2 FQNEAQ. The CDR3 has 13 amino acids. After removal of 2 bases from V and 8 bases from J, the junction contained 5 bases not matched to a gene.

The chain recombines TRBV7-6 with TRBJ2-7; the D gene could be TRBD1 or TRBD2 (5 bases each). The CDR3 runs to 14 residues. Looked up from germline, CDR1 is SGHVS and CDR2 is FNYEAQ. Trimming stripped 0 bases from V and 3 bases from J, with 9 bases between. The CDR3 coding sequence is TGTGCCAGCAGCTTAGCCAGGGCGGGCTACGAGCAGTACTTC. Its protein product is CASSLARAGYEQYF.

The chain is built from TRBV11-2 and TRBJ2-7; TRBD2 matches 12 bases. Per the germline V gene, CDR1 is SGHAT and CDR2 is FQNNGV. Trimming removed 2 bases from V and 7 bases from J; junction bases left unmatched: 9. CDR3 length: 16 residues. In DNA form, the CDR3 reads TGTGCCAGCAGCTTAATTACGGCGGGACTAGCGGGTGAGCAGTACTTC. This codes for CASSLITAGLAGEQYF.

V and J are TRBV9 and TRBJ2-3; possibly TRBD2 for D (5 bases). Trimming stripped 0 bases from V and 6 bases from J, with 14 bases between. From germline, CDR1 is SGDLS and CDR2 YYNGEE. The CDR3 has 15 amino acids. The CDR3 sequence is CASSVGGWIADTQYF. The DNA of the CDR3 is TGTGCCAGCAGCGTAGGAGGTTGGATAGCGGATACGCAGTATTTT.

The rearrangement joins TRBV6-5 to TRBJ2-5; D gene uncertain. This CDR3 region has 14 residues. The V gene lost 5 bases and the J gene lost 5 bases, with 15 bases spanning the gap. Germline-derived CDR1 and CDR2 are MNHEY and SVGAGI. The CDR3, as DNA: TGTGCCAGCAGTCAAGGGATTATTGAGGAGACCCAGTACTTC. Residues: CASSQGIIEETQYF.

This clone occurred a few times. The chain links TRBV19 to TRBJ1-1; the D is unclear. CDR1 and CDR2 (germline): LNHDA, SQIVND (reference sequence). V dropped 5 bases and J dropped 1 base, with 11 bases sitting between them. This CDR3 has 14 residues. The CDR3 protein is CASSPRPRNTEAFF. The CDR3 DNA is TGTGCCAGTAGTCCACGACCGAGGAACACTGAAGCTTTCTTT.

V and J are TRBV13 and TRBJ2-2; D may match TRBD1 or TRBD2 (5 bases each). Germline V gives CDR1 PRHDT, CDR2 FYEKMQ (reference sequence). CDR3 length equals 16 residues. Trimming took off 5 bases at V and 5 bases at J, with 18 bases between the two ends. CDR3 nucleotide sequence: TGTGCCAGCAGCGCCCCGGGAAGGGGCGCGACCGGGGAGCTGTTTTTT. Protein product: CASSAPGRGATGELFF.

The rearrangement links TRBV7-2 to TRBJ2-1, with TRBD1 matching 9 bases. J lost 4 bases, V lost 3 bases, and 7 bases had no gene match. Germline assignment: CDR1 SGHTA and CDR2 FQGNSA. CDR3 size: 16 residues. The CDR3 is CASSLSPGQGYNEQFF. The CDR3, as DNA: TGTGCCAGCAGCTTGAGTCCGGGACAGGGTTACAATGAGCAGTTCTTC.